The clone carrying this T cell receptor beta chain was counted a single time. This record comes from a study of blood T cell repertoires in COVID-19. About the research overall: Some COVID-19 samples were acute and others convalescent; all came from the United States, Italy and Spain.

Deletions cut 0 bases from V and 10 bases from J, with 13 bases between. This CDR3 contains 15 residues. From germline, CDR1 is MRHNA and CDR2 SNTAGT. Here immunoSEQ multiplex PCR was the method, and the copy in TCRdb shows in-frame clones only, minus some. Counted here are about 200,000 clones, about 89% occurring once; the ten biggest clones make up approximately 7.6%. Sequencing was carried out using PBMCs or T cells enriched from blood (not recorded which). The chain couples TRBV6-4 to TRBJ1-6, with D hard to call. The sequence was obtained from a woman aged 18 to 35 who had recovered from COVID-19. For the CDR3, the DNA is TGTGCCAGCAGTGACTCGATCGGGTTTCGGTCACCCCTCCACTTT. Its protein product is CASSDSIGFRSPLHF.